This T cell receptor (beta chain) was sequenced for a study of T cell changes during pregnancy in multiple sclerosis. After removal of 3 bases from V and 10 bases from J, the junction contained 9 bases not matched to a gene. The germline CDR1 and CDR2 sequences are SEHNR and FQNEAQ (reference sequence). The CDR3 is 14 residues long. This clone appeared a single time. Assay used: immunoSEQ multiplex PCR; TCRdb lists only in-frame clones, some missing. This sample has some 58,000 clones; 96% occur once, and the top ten carry 2.5%. This clonotype was sampled from a female donor with multiple sclerosis, enrolled in a pregnancy study. The input for sequencing was CD8+ T cells from peripheral blood mononuclear cells, taken after pregnancy. The chain links TRBV7-9 to TRBJ2-1; 7 nucleotides match TRBD2. The CDR3 spells CASSFEGGPGEQFF. CDR3 DNA: TGTGCCAGCAGCTTCGAGGGAGGGCCGGGAGAGCAGTTCTTC. Using reference TRBV7-9 and TRBJ2-1 for the parts outside the CDR3, the full variable domain is DTGVSQNPRHKITKRGQNVTFRCDPISEHNRLYWYRQTLGQGPEFLTYFQNEAQLEKSRLLSDRFSAERPKGSFSTLEIQRTEQGDSAMYLCASSFEGGPGEQFFGPGTRLTVL.